This TCR beta chain emerged from a study of cytomegalovirus exposure and HLA in healthy donors. Findings of the study overall: Analyses of presence and absence presupposed an approximately uniform sequencing depth across donors.

PCR used 60 Vbeta primers and 13 Jbeta primers. The table came from immunoSEQ multiplex PCR; TCRdb's copy has only in-frame clones and leaves some out. The profile covers 160,000 or so clones, with roughly 80% appearing a single time and 0.95% to 1.3% taken by the ten largest. The CDR3 is 16 residues long. With V trimmed by 0 bases and J by 7 bases, 9 bases remained unmatched. Germline assignment: CDR1 SGDLS and CDR2 YYNGEE. Comments on this clone: Its antigen is not identified.

The chain has TRBV9 and TRBJ2-3; 9 bases are shared with TRBD2. Sample: PBMCs. The source is a man aged 25 to 45 in good health and CMV-seronegative. The CDR3 loop is CASSVAGGRAPNTQYF. The DNA for the CDR3 is TGTGCCAGCAGCGTAGCCGGCGGGAGGGCCCCCAATACGCAGTATTTT.